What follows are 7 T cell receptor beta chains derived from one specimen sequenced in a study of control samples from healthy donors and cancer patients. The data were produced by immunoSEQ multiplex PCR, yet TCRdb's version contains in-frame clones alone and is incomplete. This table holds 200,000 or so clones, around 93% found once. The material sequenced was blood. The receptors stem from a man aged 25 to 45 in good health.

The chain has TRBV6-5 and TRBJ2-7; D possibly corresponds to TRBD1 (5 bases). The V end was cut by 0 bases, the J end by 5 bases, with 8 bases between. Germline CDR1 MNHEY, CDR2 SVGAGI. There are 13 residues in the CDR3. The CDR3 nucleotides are TGTGCCAGCAGTTACTCCATCAGGGACGAGCAGTACTTC. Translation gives CASSYSIRDEQYF.

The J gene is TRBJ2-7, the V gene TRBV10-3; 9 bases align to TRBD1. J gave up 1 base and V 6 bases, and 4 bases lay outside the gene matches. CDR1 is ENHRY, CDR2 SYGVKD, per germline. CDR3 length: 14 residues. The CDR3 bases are TGTGCCATCAGCGGACAGGGGCCATCCTACGAGCAGTACTTC. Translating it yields CAISGQGPSYEQYF.

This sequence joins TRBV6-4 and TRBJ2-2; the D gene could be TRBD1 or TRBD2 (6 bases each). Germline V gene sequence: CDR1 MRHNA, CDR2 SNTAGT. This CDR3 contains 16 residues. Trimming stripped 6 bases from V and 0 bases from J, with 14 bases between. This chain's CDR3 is CASSGGTFANTGELFF. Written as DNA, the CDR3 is TGTGCCAGCAGCGGCGGGACATTCGCGAACACCGGGGAGCTGTTTTTT.

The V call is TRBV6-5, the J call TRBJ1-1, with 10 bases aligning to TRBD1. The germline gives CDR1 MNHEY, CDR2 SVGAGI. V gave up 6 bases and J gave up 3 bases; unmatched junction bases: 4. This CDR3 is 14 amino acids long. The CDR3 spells CASSTGTGDTEAFF. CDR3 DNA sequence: TGTGCCAGCAGCACCGGGACAGGGGACACTGAAGCTTTCTTT.

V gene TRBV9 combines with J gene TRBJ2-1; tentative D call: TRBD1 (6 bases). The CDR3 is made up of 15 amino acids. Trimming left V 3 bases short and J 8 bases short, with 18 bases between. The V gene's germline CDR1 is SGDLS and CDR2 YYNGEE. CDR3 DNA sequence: TGTGCCAGCAGCGCAGCCCAGGGGATTAGGGATGAGCAGTTCTTC. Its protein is CASSAAQGIRDEQFF.

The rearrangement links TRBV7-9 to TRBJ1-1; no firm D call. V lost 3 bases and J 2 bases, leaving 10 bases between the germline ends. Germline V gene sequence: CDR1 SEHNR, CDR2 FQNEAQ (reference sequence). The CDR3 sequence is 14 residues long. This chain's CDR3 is CASSFDNLNTEAFF. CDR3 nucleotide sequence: TGTGCCAGCAGCTTTGACAACTTAAACACTGAAGCTTTCTTT. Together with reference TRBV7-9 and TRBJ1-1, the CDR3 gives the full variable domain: DTGVSQNPRHKITKRGQNVTFRCDPISEHNRLYWYRQTLGQGPEFLTYFQNEAQLEKSRLLSDRFSAERPKGSFSTLEIQRTEQGDSAMYLCASSFDNLNTEAFFGQGTRLTVV.

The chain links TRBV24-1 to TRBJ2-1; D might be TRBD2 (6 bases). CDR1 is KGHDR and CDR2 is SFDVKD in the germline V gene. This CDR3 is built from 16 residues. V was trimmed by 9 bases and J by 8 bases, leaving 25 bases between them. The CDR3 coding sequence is TGTGCCACCGCCGCCCCGGGACTGAGGTCCTTCGATGAGCAGTTCTTC. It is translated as CATAAPGLRSFDEQFF.